This T cell receptor beta chain is drawn from a study of shared clonotypes between healthy human individuals. Study results and caveats: Depth was large, yet rarefaction showed that sorted-subset sequencing was incomplete. The low donor count limited represented genetic and exposure-history diversity.

This table comes from immunoSEQ multiplex PCR, and its TCRdb copy is limited to in-frame clones, with some not included. This table has hundreds of thousands of clones, around 72% appearing once. Donors were Caucasian adults residing in Nashville, Tennessee, USA. As regards this clone: Its antigen is as yet unknown.

The CDR3 runs to 12 residues. Germline CDR1 and CDR2: SQVTM and ANQGSEA. Trimming stripped 6 bases from V and 5 bases from J, with 13 bases between. V and J are TRBV29-1 and TRBJ1-2; D possibly corresponds to TRBD1 (6 bases). Input material: memory CD4+ T cells sorted from blood. Indicated subset: CD45RA-negative fraction. The clonotype comes from a woman aged 25 to 39 in good health. CDR3 loop: CSVAGQQYGYTF. As DNA, the CDR3 is TGCAGCGTAGCGGGACAACAGTATGGCTACACCTTC.